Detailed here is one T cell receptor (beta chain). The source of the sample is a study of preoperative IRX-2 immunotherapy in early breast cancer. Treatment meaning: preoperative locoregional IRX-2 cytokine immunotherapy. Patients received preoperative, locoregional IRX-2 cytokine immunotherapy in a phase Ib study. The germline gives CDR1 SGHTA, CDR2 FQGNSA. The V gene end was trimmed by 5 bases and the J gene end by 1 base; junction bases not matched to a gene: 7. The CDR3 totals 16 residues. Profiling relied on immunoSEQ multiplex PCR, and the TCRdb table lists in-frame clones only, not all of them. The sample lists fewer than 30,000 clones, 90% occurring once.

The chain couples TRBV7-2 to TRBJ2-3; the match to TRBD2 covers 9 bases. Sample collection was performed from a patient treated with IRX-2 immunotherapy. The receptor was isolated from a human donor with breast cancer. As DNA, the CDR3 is TGTGCCAGCAGCCCGCGGGAGCGGGGGGGCACAGATACGCAGTATTTT. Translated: CASSPRERGGTDTQYF.